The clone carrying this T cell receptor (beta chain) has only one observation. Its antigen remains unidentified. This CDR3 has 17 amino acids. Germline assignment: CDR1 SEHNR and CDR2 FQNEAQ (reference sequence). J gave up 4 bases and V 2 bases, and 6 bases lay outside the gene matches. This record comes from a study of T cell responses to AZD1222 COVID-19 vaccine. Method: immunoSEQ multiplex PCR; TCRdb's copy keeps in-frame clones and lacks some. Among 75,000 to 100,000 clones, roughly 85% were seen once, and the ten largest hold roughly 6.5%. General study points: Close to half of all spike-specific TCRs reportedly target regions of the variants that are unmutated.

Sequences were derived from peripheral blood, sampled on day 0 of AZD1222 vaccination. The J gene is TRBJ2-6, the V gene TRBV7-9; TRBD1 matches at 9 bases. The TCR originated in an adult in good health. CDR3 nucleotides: TGTGCCAGCAGCTTACCCACAGGGGGCACGGGGGCCAACGTCCTGACTTTC. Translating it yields CASSLPTGGTGANVLTF.